This T cell receptor (beta chain) was recorded in a study of T cell changes during pregnancy in multiple sclerosis. CDR3 length: 15 residues. J gave up 5 bases and V 3 bases, and 6 bases lay outside the gene matches. Here immunoSEQ multiplex PCR was the method, and the copy in TCRdb shows in-frame clones only, minus some. The data show roughly 30,000 clones, approximately 90% seen once. Here the sequenced sample was CD8+ T cells from peripheral blood mononuclear cells, taken in the second trimester of pregnancy. V is TRBV23-1 and J is TRBJ2-1; 8 bases are shared with TRBD2. TRBV23-1 carries the ORF label, with uncertain function. The TCR sequence derives from a female donor with multiple sclerosis, enrolled in a pregnancy study. CDR3 sequence: CASSHLSGGHNEQFF. The DNA of the CDR3 is TGCGCCAGCAGTCACCTTTCGGGAGGGCACAATGAGCAGTTCTTC.